This TCR beta chain was sequenced for a study of blood T cells in healthy people across ages. The CDR3 is 15 residues long. The germline CDR1 and CDR2 sequences are MNHEY and SMNVEV (reference sequence). V lost 6 bases to trimming and J lost 5 bases, with 16 bases between them. Together with a sample-barcoded 5' primer, a J-beta primer mix was included in a second PCR lasting roughly 6 to 12 cycles. One entry per CDR3 protein results from TCRdb running MiXCR on the 5' RACE reads. Found here are roughly 570,000 distinct CDR3 sequences, approximately 27% of them singletons; the top ten hold about 18%. The receptor comes from a woman in her seventies in good health. The chain links TRBV27 to TRBJ2-2; D possibly corresponds to TRBD1 (7 bases). The specimen was blood. The CDR3, as DNA: TGTGCCAGCAGGGTCGGGGGACAGTTTACCGGGGAGCTGTTTTTT. It translates to CASRVGGQFTGELFF.